This T cell receptor beta chain emerged from a study of blood T cell repertoires in COVID-19 (dated by TCRdb to about 2020). Concerning the study at large: The collaborator samples originated in the United States, Italy and Spain and spanned the acute and convalescent phases of COVID-19. The prospective study material was composed of cDNA or gDNA derived from T cells, B-cell-depleted T cells, or PBMCs. Where available, HLA class I and class II types were obtained from metadata supplied by the sample provider rather than from assay-based typing. The sample metadata nearly always contained a de-identified subject ID, COVID-19 status, age in years and sex. The repertoires were released in a freely available public database intended as a resource for research on the immune response to SARS-CoV-2. Samples came from the ongoing ImmuneRACE study (first 160 participants) plus 1,254 subjects from 6 global collaborators. The dataset comprised deeply sampled blood TCRbeta repertoires from subjects exposed to, actively infected with, or recovered from COVID-19.

The immunoSEQ Assay, a bias-controlled multiplex PCR, was used to amplify TCRbeta CDR3 regions from genomic DNA. The paper's processing steps were these. Nucleated cell counts per sample were estimated from amplification of reference gene primers within the assay. To quantify the absolute abundance of each unique TCRbeta CDR3 rearrangement, sequence reads were collapsed and filtered. For each sample, productive Simpson clonality was calculated as the square root of Simpson's diversity index over productive rearrangements. Not all clones reach the TCRdb copy of this immuneACCESS table, which keeps in-frame sequences only. Checked studies attribute under half of the gap to unresolved V genes and leave the rest unexplained. Clone size and V and J calls were adopted from that table, with D and trimming inferred from the DNA. In all, the sample holds 300,000 to 400,000 clones, and 85% to 90% of those were seen once. Together, the top ten hold about 0.89% of the sample.

From the cysteine up to the phenylalanine, the CDR3 has a length of 14 residues. The kept DNA is CDR3 alone, 42 bases in frame from the first base. The V end loses 4 bases and the J end loses 2 bases, and a stretch of 10 bases separates them. CDR1 and CDR2, looked up from the germline V gene, are SNHLY and FYNNEI. Results and caveats for the whole study, not just this receptor: The amount of clinical and demographic metadata varied by source and participant and was provided uncurated.

In the prospective study, participants were roughly 18 to 89 years old, resided in under 30 geographic areas of the United States, and were enrolled through a virtual design. Cohort assignment in the prospective study relied on participant-reported clinical history from a screening survey and a study questionnaire. Each participant in the prospective study had whole blood, serum and a nasopharyngeal or oropharyngeal swab collected by mobile phlebotomists. Prospective study participants could optionally give additional blood draws and questionnaires over a roughly 2-month period. Blood samples from the prospective study were shipped frozen or at room temperature prior to DNA extraction. Note on this clone: The antigen it recognizes is unknown. There are no base qualities to consult, and no much larger clone falls within one base.

The specimen sequenced was PBMCs or T cells enriched from blood (not recorded which). The V and J genes are TRBV2 and TRBJ2-3; a weak D assignment points to TRBD1 (5 bases agree). This receptor was taken from a woman aged 25 to 39 with acute COVID-19. The DNA is TGTGCCAGCAGTGGCGACAGATACACAGATACGCAGTATTTT. This encodes CASSGDRYTDTQYF. Joined to the reference TRBV2 and TRBJ2-3 proteins, this CDR3 gives the full variable domain: EPEVTQTPSHQVTQMGQEVILRCVPISNHLYFYWYRQILGQKVEFLVSFYNNEISEKSEIFDDQFSVERPDGSNFTLKIRSTKLEDSAMYFCASSGDRYTDTQYFGPGTRLTVL.